These 29 T cell receptor beta chains came from one sample sequenced in a study of a mutant IDH1 vaccine in newly diagnosed glioma. Their antigen targets remain unknown. Time point specified: week 47, end of study. Doses consisted of 300 ug of mutant IDH1 20-mer peptide each, paired with topical imiquimod. TCRdb's table, derived via immunoSEQ multiplex PCR, lists solely in-frame clones and lacks some. The repertoire holds around 65,000 clones, with around four fifths as singletons. The sequenced sample was PBMCs, obtained from a glioma patient whose treatment included an IDH1 peptide vaccine. The receptors were gathered from a man younger than 45 with glioma.

This clone was detected a few times. The V call is TRBV7-9, the J call TRBJ1-5; tentative D call: TRBD1 (5 bases). The V gene's germline CDR1 is SEHNR and CDR2 FQNEAQ (reference sequence). With 4 bases removed from V and 2 bases from J, the gap between germline ends came to 12 bases. This CDR3 region has 15 residues. Here the CDR3 reads CASSSSEGGNQPQHF. CDR3 nucleotides: TGTGCCAGCAGCTCCTCCGAAGGGGGCAATCAGCCCCAGCATTTT. The whole variable domain, remainder taken from reference TRBV7-9 and TRBJ1-5, is DTGVSQNPRHKITKRGQNVTFRCDPISEHNRLYWYRQTLGQGPEFLTYFQNEAQLEKSRLLSDRFSAERPKGSFSTLEIQRTEQGDSAMYLCASSSSEGGNQPQHFGDGTRLSIL.

This rearrangement joins TRBV15 to TRBJ2-2; tentative D call: TRBD2 (5 bases). With 0 bases removed from V and 4 bases from J, the gap between germline ends came to 6 bases. The V gene's germline CDR1 is LNHNV and CDR2 YYDKDF (reference sequence). CDR3 length: 14 residues. For the CDR3, the DNA is TGTGCCACCAGCAGAGAGAGGGCCACCGGGGAGCTGTTTTTT. Protein product: CATSRERATGELFF.

The chain couples TRBV6-1 to TRBJ2-1; no clear D gene. The germline V gene encodes CDR1 MNHNS and CDR2 SASEGT. The CDR3 runs 11 residues. V lost 4 bases to trimming and J lost 7 bases, with 5 bases between them. The CDR3 DNA reads TGTGCCAGCAGTGCCCTTAATGAGCAGTTCTTC. This encodes CASSALNEQFF.

The CDR3 loop reads CASSSQQDANTGELFF. CDR3 DNA sequence: TGTGCCAGCAGCTCTCAACAGGACGCGAACACCGGGGAGCTGTTTTTT. This chain joins TRBV7-6 and TRBJ2-2; a weak D match, TRBD1 (5 bases). V was pared by 4 bases and J by 0 bases, with 12 bases between. CDR3 length: 16 amino acids. Germline CDR1 SGHVS, CDR2 FNYEAQ.

The V gene is TRBV7-6, the J gene TRBJ1-2; perhaps TRBD1 as D (6 bases). The CDR3 is made up of 14 amino acids. From germline, CDR1 is SGHVS and CDR2 FNYEAQ. Trimming removed 5 bases from V and 4 bases from J, with 14 bases in between. The CDR3: CASSPQLDSYGYTF. DNA of the CDR3: TGTGCCAGCAGCCCTCAGTTGGACAGCTATGGCTACACCTTC.

The rearrangement joins TRBV29-1 to TRBJ1-4; D is uncertain. Trimming left V 6 bases short and J 7 bases short, with 12 bases between. The V gene's germline CDR1 is SQVTM and CDR2 ANQGSEA. This CDR3 spans 12 amino acids. CDR3: CSVDEAGEKLFF. The CDR3 coding sequence is TGCAGCGTCGATGAGGCAGGTGAAAAACTGTTTTTT.

The chain has TRBV9 and TRBJ1-1; the D gene is possibly TRBD1 (6 bases). The CDR3 contains 14 residues. Trimming took 1 base from V and 4 from J, leaving 11 bases between them. Germline V gene data show CDR1 as SGDLS and CDR2 as YYNGEE. The chain's CDR3 is CASSVRQERTEAFF. The CDR3 nucleotides are TGTGCCAGCAGCGTAAGACAGGAACGCACTGAAGCTTTCTTT.

The CDR3 DNA reads TGTGCCAGTCGAAGGGTCAGGAGAGGGGTGTCTCCGTCATCTTCTGGAAACACCATATATTTT. Amino acid sequence: CASRRVRRGVSPSSSGNTIYF. This rearrangement joins TRBV19 to TRBJ1-3, with D tentatively TRBD1 (5 bases). This CDR3 spans 21 amino acids. V lost 8 bases and J 1 base, leaving 33 bases between the germline ends. Germline loops: CDR1 LNHDA, CDR2 SQIVND (reference sequence).

The chain recombines TRBV5-6 with TRBJ1-4; D uncertain. CDR3 size: 15 residues. With 3 bases removed from V and 2 bases from J, the gap between germline ends came to 11 bases. Germline V CDR1 and CDR2: SGHDT, YYEEEE. CDR3 sequence (DNA): TGTGCCAGCAGCTCTATTCAGCGCACTAATGAAAAACTGTTTTTT. Protein product: CASSSIQRTNEKLFF.

The rearrangement joins TRBV6-5 to TRBJ1-2, with D possibly matching TRBD1 (5 bases). The CDR3 is 14 residues long. CDR1 MNHEY and CDR2 SVGAGI come from the germline V gene. Deletions cut 6 bases from V and 4 bases from J, with 15 bases between. The CDR3 coding sequence is TGTGCCAGCAGCCCCGCCGGGGGACGCTATGGCTACACCTTC. Its translation: CASSPAGGRYGYTF.

The chain uses TRBV27 and TRBJ2-7, with 9 bases identical to TRBD1. The CDR3 is 15 amino acids. After removal of 5 bases from V and 2 bases from J, the junction contained 7 bases not matched to a gene. The germline CDR1 and CDR2 sequences are MNHEY and SMNVEV (reference sequence). CDR3 region: CASSTLGQGPYEQYF. The DNA of the CDR3 is TGTGCCAGCAGTACCCTTGGACAGGGGCCCTACGAGCAGTACTTC.

The chain links TRBV11-2 to TRBJ1-4; 7 positions match TRBD1. The J segment lost 8 bases and the V segment lost 5 bases, leaving 8 bases of the junction unmatched. Per the germline V gene, CDR1 is SGHAT and CDR2 is FQNNGV. This CDR3 contains 14 residues. The CDR3 region is CASSRQGGREKLFF. The DNA of the CDR3 is TGTGCCAGCAGCCGACAGGGAGGAAGGGAAAAACTGTTTTTT.

The genes are TRBV11-2 and TRBJ1-2; 8 nucleotides match TRBD1. The CDR3 runs 14 residues. In germline, CDR1 is SGHAT, CDR2 FQNNGV. V was pared by 10 bases and J by 6 bases, with 13 bases of the junction left unmatched. The CDR3 sequence: CATGEGQGDDGYTF. The CDR3 DNA reads TGTGCCACAGGTGAAGGACAGGGAGATGATGGCTACACCTTC.

The V call is TRBV28, the J call TRBJ1-1; D remains ambiguous. Per germline, CDR1 MDHEN and CDR2 SYDVKM. The germline V and J ends were trimmed by 4 bases and 0 bases, with 9 bases remaining between them. This CDR3 has 14 amino acids. CDR3 nucleotides: TGTGCCAGCAGTTACACCAAAATGAACACTGAAGCTTTCTTT. This codes for CASSYTKMNTEAFF.

The chain couples TRBV19 to TRBJ2-7, with D perhaps matching TRBD1 or TRBD2 (6 bases each). Trimming took 6 bases from V and 6 from J, leaving 15 bases between them. The germline V gene has CDR1 LNHDA and CDR2 SQIVND (reference sequence). The CDR3 loop spans 13 amino acids. CDR3 amino acids: CASSPYEGGEQYF. CDR3 bases: TGTGCCAGTAGCCCTTATGAGGGGGGCGAGCAGTACTTC.

The chain uses TRBV7-2 and TRBJ2-2, with a possible D match to TRBD2 (6 bases). Germline-derived CDR1 and CDR2 are SGHTA and FQGNSA. There are 16 residues in the CDR3. Trimming removed 5 bases at V and 0 bases at J, with 13 bases between. The CDR3 nucleotides are TGTGCCAGCAGCCTCGGGCCGGGGGCGAACACCGGGGAGCTGTTTTTT. Protein product: CASSLGPGANTGELFF.

The chain combines TRBV5-1 with TRBJ1-2; D unresolved. CDR3 length equals 11 residues. CDR1 is SGHRS, CDR2 YFSETQ, per germline. Deletions cut 0 bases from V and 6 bases from J, with 3 bases between. The CDR3 loop reads CASSLDHGYTF. Written as DNA, the CDR3 is TGCGCCAGCAGCTTGGATCATGGCTACACCTTC. The variable domain in full, completed from reference TRBV5-1 and TRBJ1-2, reads KAGVTQTPRYLIKTRGQQVTLSCSPISGHRSVSWYQQTPGQGLQFLFEYFSETQRNKGNFPGRFSGRQFSNSRSEMNVSTLELGDSALYLCASSLDHGYTFGSGTRLTVV.

V and J are TRBV5-1 and TRBJ1-2; D is unclear. V was shortened by 4 bases and J by 4 bases, with 14 bases between the two germline ends. Germline V lookup: CDR1 SGHRS, CDR2 YFSETQ. The CDR3 length is 14 residues. CDR3 in amino acids: CASSPDGLSYGYTF. The DNA of the CDR3 is TGCGCCAGCAGCCCGGACGGCCTCTCCTATGGCTACACCTTC.

The chain employs TRBV7-9 and TRBJ1-3; no clear D. Germline V lookup: CDR1 SEHNR, CDR2 FQNEAQ (reference sequence). Between the trimmed V and J ends, which lost 5 bases and 0 bases, there was a span of 11 bases. This CDR3 is built from 15 residues. Written as DNA, the CDR3 is TGTGCCAGCAGCATAGTTGGGGACTCTGGAAACACCATATATTTT. It specifies CASSIVGDSGNTIYF.

The table lists this clone with a count of one. The V call is TRBV20-1, the J call TRBJ1-3; D is unclear. V lost 6 bases and J lost 8, with 11 bases in between. Germline values: CDR1 DFQATT, CDR2 SNEGSKA (reference sequence). There are 11 residues in the CDR3. The CDR3 is CSAEKRDTIYF. DNA of the CDR3: TGCAGTGCCGAGAAGAGGGACACCATATATTTT.

The rearrangement joins TRBV5-1 to TRBJ1-2, with D unresolved. The CDR3 contains 11 residues. The V and J ends lost 0 bases and 7 bases respectively, with 4 bases between them. The germline V gene encodes CDR1 SGHRS and CDR2 YFSETQ. CDR3 sequence reads: CASSLDAGYTF. The CDR3 nucleotides are TGCGCCAGCAGCTTGGATGCTGGCTACACCTTC.

J is TRBJ2-5 and V is TRBV7-6; possible D gene TRBD1, 6 bases. V was trimmed by 5 bases and J by 1 base, leaving 11 bases between them. This CDR3 spans 14 amino acids. The germline CDR1 and CDR2 sequences are SGHVS and FNYEAQ. CDR3: CASSLTGIQETQYF. In DNA, the CDR3 is TGTGCCAGCAGCCTTACAGGGATCCAAGAGACCCAGTACTTC.

The rearrangement joins TRBV19 to TRBJ2-2; D could derive from TRBD1 or TRBD2 (6 bases each). CDR1 is LNHDA, CDR2 SQIVND, per germline (reference sequence). Trimming removed 7 bases from V and 4 bases from J, with 13 bases in between. The CDR3 runs to 14 residues. The DNA for the CDR3 is TGTGCCAGTACTTTTAAGGGGGGCACCGGGGAGCTGTTTTTT. Translated, it gives CASTFKGGTGELFF.

The chain is built from TRBV5-1 and TRBJ1-1; 7 bases map to TRBD1. J was trimmed by 5 bases and V by 6 bases; bases with no gene match: 10. The germline gives CDR1 SGHRS, CDR2 YFSETQ. The CDR3 contains 14 residues. In nucleotides, the CDR3 is TGCGCCAGCAATAACAGGGGCCCCGGGACTGAAGCTTTCTTT. This sequence encodes CASNNRGPGTEAFF.

The rearrangement links TRBV11-2 to TRBJ2-3, with D possibly TRBD2 on 6 matching bases. Germline V gene lookup returns CDR1 SGHAT and CDR2 FQNNGV. CDR3 size: 16 residues. V was shortened by 6 bases and J by 3 bases, with 19 bases between the two germline ends. CDR3 DNA: TGTGCCAGCAGACCTCCCCGGCGGGGAGATACAGATACGCAGTATTTT. Its translation is CASRPPRRGDTDTQYF.

The J gene is TRBJ2-5, the V gene TRBV5-1; no clear D. Germline CDR1 reads SGHRS; CDR2 reads YFSETQ. V was pared by 4 bases and J by 2 bases, with 9 bases between. The CDR3 runs to 13 residues. The CDR3 loop is CASSPAAQETQYF. The DNA of the CDR3 is TGCGCCAGCAGCCCGGCGGCTCAAGAGACCCAGTACTTC.

The chain has TRBV30 and TRBJ2-7; TRBD1 aligns across 9 bases. The germline CDR1 and CDR2 sequences are GTSNPN and SVGIG (reference sequence). V shed 3 bases and J 2 bases; nucleotides not matched to a gene: 5. The length of the CDR3 is 14 residues. The CDR3 DNA follows: TGTGCCTGGAGCGTTGGGACAGGGCCCTACGAGCAGTACTTC. It specifies CAWSVGTGPYEQYF.

The chain combines TRBV6-6 with TRBJ2-2, with 8 bases matching TRBD1. The CDR3 contains 14 residues. The germline gives CDR1 MNHNY, CDR2 SVGAGI (reference sequence). Trimming at V came to 7 bases and at J to 4 bases, leaving 5 bases not matched to a gene. CDR3 sequence (DNA): TGTGCCAGCACCCTACAGGGGGGCACCGGGGAGCTGTTTTTT. Translation gives CASTLQGGTGELFF.

The rearrangement links TRBV28 to TRBJ2-3; 7 bases map to TRBD1. CDR1 and CDR2 (germline): MDHEN, SYDVKM. Germline trimming cut 3 bases from V and 2 bases from J; bases unmatched to any gene: 8. The CDR3 consists of 16 residues. This chain's CDR3 is CASSLLRDSLTDTQYF. The CDR3 DNA is TGTGCCAGCAGTTTGCTTCGGGACAGCCTCACAGATACGCAGTATTTT.